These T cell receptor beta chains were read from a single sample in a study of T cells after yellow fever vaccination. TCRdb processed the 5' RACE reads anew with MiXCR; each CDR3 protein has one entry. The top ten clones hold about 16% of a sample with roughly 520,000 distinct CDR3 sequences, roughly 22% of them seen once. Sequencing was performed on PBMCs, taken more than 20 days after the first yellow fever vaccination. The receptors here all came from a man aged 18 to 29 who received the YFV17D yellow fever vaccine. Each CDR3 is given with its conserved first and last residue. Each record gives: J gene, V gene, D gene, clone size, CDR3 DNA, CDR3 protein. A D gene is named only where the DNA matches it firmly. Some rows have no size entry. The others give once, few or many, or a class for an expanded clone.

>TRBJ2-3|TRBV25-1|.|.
TGTGCCAGCAGTGCCCTTACAAGTGCAGATACGCAGTATTTT
CASSALTSADTQYF
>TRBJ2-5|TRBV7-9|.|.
TGTGCCAGCAGCCCTCCTCCGACGTCGGATGGGAGGCGGACCCAGTACTTC
CASSPPPTSDGRRTQYF
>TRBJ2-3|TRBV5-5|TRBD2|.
TGTGCCAGCAGCTTGGCTCTCTTGGGGGGGGAGCCAGATACGCAGTATTTT
CASSLALLGGEPDTQYF
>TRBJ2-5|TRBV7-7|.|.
TGTGCTAGCAGCTTAGCTCAGAGTTACCAAGAGACCCAGTACTTC
CASSLAQSYQETQYF
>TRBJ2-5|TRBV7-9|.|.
TGTGCCAGCAGCTCCAGGAGGCAGGGCTGGGAGACCCAGTACTTC
CASSSRRQGWETQYF
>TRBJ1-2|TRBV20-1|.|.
TGCAGCATAGACCGGGACGGCTTTAACTATGGCTACACCTTC
CSIDRDGFNYGYTF
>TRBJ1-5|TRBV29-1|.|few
TGCAGCGTTGGGCTTGGGCAGGGTAATCAGCCCCAGCATTTT
CSVGLGQGNQPQHF
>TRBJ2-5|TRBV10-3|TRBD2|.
TGTGCCATCAGTGAGACGGCGGGGGGAGAGACCCAGTACTTC
CAISETAGGETQYF
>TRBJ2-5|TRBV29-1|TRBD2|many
TGCAGCGTTCTATTGGGACTACACAAACAGACCCAGTACTTC
CSVLLGLHKQTQYF
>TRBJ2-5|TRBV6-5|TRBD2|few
TGTGCCAGCAGACGTCCGGGGGGATGGGAGACCCAGTACTTC
CASRRPGGWETQYF
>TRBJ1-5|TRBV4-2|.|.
TGTGCCAGCAGCCAAGAGGGGGGGAATAGCAATCAGCCCCAGCATTTT
CASSQEGGNSNQPQHF
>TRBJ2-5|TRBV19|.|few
TGTGCCAGTAGTATAAGTGTGGAAGAGACCCAGTACTTC
CASSISVEETQYF
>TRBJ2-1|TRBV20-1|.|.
TGCAGTGCTAGAGGATGGAACGCCAATGAGCAGTTCTTC
CSARGWNANEQFF
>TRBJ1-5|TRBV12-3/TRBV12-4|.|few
TGTGCCAGCCGCCAGTCCGGGGACAGCAATCAGCCCCAGCATTTT
CASRQSGDSNQPQHF
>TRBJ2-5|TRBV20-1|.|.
TGCAGTGGAACCGGGGCCTACTTTCAAGAGACCCAGTACTTC
CSGTGAYFQETQYF
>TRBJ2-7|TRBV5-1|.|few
TGCGCCAGCAGCTTAGGAATGGCCACCTACGAGCAGTACTTC
CASSLGMATYEQYF
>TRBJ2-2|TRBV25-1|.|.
TGTGCCAGCAGTGAGGTCAGTCGCACCGGGGAGCTGTTTTTT
CASSEVSRTGELFF
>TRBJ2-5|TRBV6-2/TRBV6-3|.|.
TGTGCCAGCAGTTACCAGAGGGGGACCCAGTACTTC
CASSYQRGTQYF
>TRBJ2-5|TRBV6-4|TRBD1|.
TGTGCCAGCAGTAGGGGGCACGGGGAGACCCAGTACTTC
CASSRGHGETQYF
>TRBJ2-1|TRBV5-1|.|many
TGCGCCAGCAGCTTGGACACATACAATGAGCAGTTCTTC
CASSLDTYNEQFF
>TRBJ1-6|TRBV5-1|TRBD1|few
TGCGCCAGCAGCTTAATGGCCCGACAGGGGGGTAATTCACCCCTCCACTTT
CASSLMARQGGNSPLHF
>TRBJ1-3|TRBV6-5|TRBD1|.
TGTGCCAGCAGTTACGGGACAGAAGCCTTCTCTGGAAACACCATATATTTT
CASSYGTEAFSGNTIYF
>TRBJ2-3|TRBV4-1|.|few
TGCGCCAGCAGCCCCCTACATACGGCGGACAGCCGGAACCATACGCAGTATTTT
CASSPLHTADSRNHTQYF
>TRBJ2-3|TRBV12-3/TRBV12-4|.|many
TGTGCCAGCAGTTTCCAGGGTGCTAGCACAGATACGCAGTATTTT
CASSFQGASTDTQYF